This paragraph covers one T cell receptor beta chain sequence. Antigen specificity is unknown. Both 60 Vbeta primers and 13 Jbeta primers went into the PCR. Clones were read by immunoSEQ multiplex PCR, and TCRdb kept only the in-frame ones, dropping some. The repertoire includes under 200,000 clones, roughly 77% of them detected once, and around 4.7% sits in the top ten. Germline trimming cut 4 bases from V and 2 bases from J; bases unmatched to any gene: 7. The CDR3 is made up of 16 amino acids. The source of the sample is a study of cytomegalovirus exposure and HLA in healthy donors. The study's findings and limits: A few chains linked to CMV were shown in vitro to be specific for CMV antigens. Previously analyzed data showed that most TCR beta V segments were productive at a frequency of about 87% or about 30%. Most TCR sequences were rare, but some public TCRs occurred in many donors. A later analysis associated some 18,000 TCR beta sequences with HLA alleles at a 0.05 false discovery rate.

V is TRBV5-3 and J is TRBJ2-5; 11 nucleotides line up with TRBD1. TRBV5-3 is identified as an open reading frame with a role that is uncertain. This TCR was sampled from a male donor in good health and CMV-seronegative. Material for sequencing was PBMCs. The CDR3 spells CARSRTGTGGQETQYF. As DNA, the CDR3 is TGTGCCAGAAGCAGAACCGGGACAGGGGGGCAAGAGACCCAGTACTTC.